This entry is about one T cell receptor beta chain. Its antigen is not yet known. The record has no base qualities; no much larger clone is one base away. Unmatched junction bases come to 7, with V trimmed by 6 bases and J by 6 bases. The germline V gene gives CDR1 as MNHEY and CDR2 as SVGAGI. From its cysteine to its phenylalanine, the CDR3 spans 14 amino acids. Just the 42-base CDR3 DNA is kept, in frame starting at base 1. Genomic DNA was isolated from the sorted cells so that the TCRbeta CDR3 region could be sequenced. The immunoSEQ Assay was used to sequence the TCRbeta CDR3 regions. TCRdb obtained this table from immuneACCESS and retained in-frame rearrangements with V and J assigned. These tables miss some clones; where compared with another copy, unresolved V genes account for less than half of the shortfall, and the remainder is unexplained. The sample table contains approximately 23,000 clones; only one count was recorded for about 90% of them. Of the sample, roughly 30% is held by the ten largest clones.

The record originates from a study of OX40 agonist ivuxolimab in advanced cancers. General notes on the study: Ivuxolimab, which targeted the costimulatory receptor OX40 (CD134), was an agonistic, fully human IgG2 monoclonal antibody. Partial responses occurred in three dose-escalation patients, of whom one had hepatocellular carcinoma and two had cutaneous melanoma. The point of sequencing TCRbeta in the periphery was to test whether ivuxolimab changed TCR sequence diversity and drove clonal T-cell expansion. Intravenous ivuxolimab was administered to patients every 2 weeks at six dose levels: 0.01, 0.1, 0.3, 1.5, 3 and 10 mg/kg. The paper covers the monotherapy dose-escalation part of the phase I ivuxolimab trial, which included N ≈ 57 patients. Of the approximately 50 dose-escalation patients, hepatocellular carcinoma was present in about 19, melanoma in around 15, renal cell carcinoma in 9 and head and neck cancer in 9. In the dose-escalation cohort, 70% to 85% of patients were male, and the mean age was approximately 64 years, with a range of 23 to 79. Patients were allowed to have had prior anti-PD-1, anti-PD-L1 or anti-CTLA-4 therapy, and less than 45% of the dose-escalation patients had previously received checkpoint inhibitors.

The trial excluded patients who had a history of autoimmune disease or were on systemic immunosuppression. Peripheral blood for TCR sequencing was drawn from every dose cohort at baseline, at cycle 4 day 1 and at cycle 7 day 1. Samples came from an open-label, multicenter, first-in-human phase I dose-escalation trial of ivuxolimab. The trial enrolled adults with locally advanced or metastatic head and neck squamous cell, hepatocellular, melanoma or renal cell carcinoma. Before TCR sequencing, CD4+ T cells and CD8+ T cells from peripheral blood were sorted into separate populations. Beyond this particular receptor, the publication reports: After ivuxolimab, more expanded clones were found on average in CD8+ T cells than in CD4+ T cells. At doses of 0.1 to 3.0 mg/kg, clonal expansion of both CD4+ and CD8+ T cells in blood was seen between baseline and week 6. Low levels of normalized T-cell clonal expansion were also seen in some nonresponding patients. Antigen specificity was not determined for the clonally expanded peripheral T cells. In the 0.1-3.0 mg/kg groups, partial responders were among the patients with the lowest normalized peripheral clonal expansion, particularly in CD8+ T cells.

The source was CD4+ or CD8+ T cells sorted from blood, collected in a trial of the OX40 agonist ivuxolimab. The origin of this receptor is an adult with an advanced solid tumor such as melanoma, head and neck, liver or kidney cancer. Recombination linked TRBV6-5 to TRBJ2-2; TRBD1 lines up with 7 middle nucleotides. CDR3 reads: CASSLRQGSGELFF. The DNA is TGTGCCAGCAGCCTAAGACAGGGATCCGGGGAGCTGTTTTTT.